This TCR beta chain stems from a study of T cell responses to AZD1222 COVID-19 vaccine (dated by TCRdb to 2020 to 2022). With regard to the full study: TCR sequencing covered fewer than 250 trial participants: approximately 200 given two doses of AZD1222 and 26 given two doses of MenACWY control vaccine. Trial participants were enrolled by age into subgroups of 18-55, 56-69 and 70-plus years, and around 150, 29 and 61 TCR-sequenced participants, respectively, were included in these subgroups. Results the study describes overall, beyond this receptor: Most participants were white British and females outnumbered males, and the authors suggested that clonal diversity may have been underestimated. Because no samples from the day 14 peak response were available, repertoires could be characterized only after the peak T cell response. Conclusions about previously exposed vaccinees were limited because only a handful of AZD1222 recipients were SARS-CoV-2 seropositive at baseline. Vaccine-associated CD4 TCRs spanned the whole spike protein, with dominant responses in regions 160-218 and 743-854. After two AZD1222 doses, spike-specific TCR breadth and depth were significantly higher than at day 0 and than in MenACWY recipients. The 56-69-year group was small, and its depth increase did not reach significance, likely because of low power. Reportedly, almost half of the unique spike-specific TCRs recognized epitopes lying outside the regions that are mutated in the B.1.351 and B.1.1.7 variants.

Per the germline V gene, SNHLY is the CDR1 and FYNNEI is the CDR2. The CDR3 spans 13 residues, from the cysteine through the phenylalanine. The sequence is cut down to CDR3 DNA, 39 bases in frame from base 1. V gives up 4 bases and J gives up 3 bases, and the segment between their germline ends measures 10 bases. The time point tag for this specimen amounts to: baseline before first vaccination. The treatment or condition label, as the study defines it: meningococcal conjugate vaccine given as trial control. Vaccinee samples were obtained from the UK trials COV001 and COV002, which included a single-blind randomized controlled phase 2/3 trial of AZD1222 (ChAdOx1 nCoV-19) in healthy adults. For TCRbeta chain sequencing, PBMC samples were collected from trial participants at day 0 and at day 28 after the second dose. To note about this clone: The antigen it recognizes is unknown. The record has no base qualities; no much larger clone is one base away.

The CDR3 regions of human TCRbeta chains were analyzed by immunosequencing. In the authors' own workflow: TCRs in the repertoires were compared against a reference library of SARS-CoV-2-specific TCRs that had been generated with the MIRA antigen-specificity platform. Breadth meant the fraction of unique TCRs that were SARS-CoV-2-associated, whereas depth meant the fraction of total T cells that were SARS-CoV-2-associated. Using the MIRA data, each spike-specific TCR was assigned both to the spike region to which the TCR was reactive and to a CD4 or CD8 class. Log10-transformed breadth and depth values were compared by one-way ANOVA with Sidak's multiple comparisons tests. TCRdb took this table from immuneACCESS and kept in-frame rearrangements with V and J called. Such tables lack part of the clones; where checked against another copy, unresolved V genes explain under half of the gap, and the rest is unexplained. Clone size and V and J calls were adopted from that table, with D and trimming inferred from the DNA. The sample data list some 120,000 clones, and roughly 88% of these were observed just once. The ten biggest clones cover 18% of the sample.

The rearrangement combines TRBV2 with TRBJ2-7; TRBD2 is perhaps the D gene, given 5 matching bases. This TCR was recovered from an adult in good health. Sample: peripheral blood, taken on day 0 of MenACWY control vaccination. The nucleotides read TGTGCCAGCAGTGTCAAGCGGAGCTACGAGCAGTACTTC. It encodes CASSVKRSYEQYF.